The source of this TCR beta chain is a study of molecular identifiers for immune sequencing clone quantification. This clonotype has a count of ten or more. Trimming removed 5 bases from V and 1 base from J, with 15 bases in between. CDR3 length: 16 amino acids. The germline V gene has CDR1 MNHEY and CDR2 SMNVEV (reference sequence). TCRdb re-derived calls from the PCR reads in MiXCR, one entry per CDR3 protein. The repertoire consists of over 600,000 distinct CDR3 sequences, with 20% occurring once and the leading ten covering 0.75% to 0.95%. The TCR sequence derives from a human donor in good health. Some libraries in this study had Jurkat cell RNA spiked in. The genes are TRBV27 and TRBJ2-4, with D hard to call. The sample was naive CD8+ T cells from blood, with Jurkat cell RNA spiked in. Subset defined: FACS-sorted CD8+CD4-CCR7+CD45RA+ naive T cells. The CDR3 sequence: CASSITSGMAKNIQYF. In DNA, the CDR3 is TGTGCCAGCAGTATTACGTCTGGTATGGCCAAAAACATTCAGTACTTC.